This T cell receptor (beta chain) is from a study of radiation and T cells in renal cell carcinoma. Across the whole study: Nephrectomy followed 15 Gy stereotactic body radiation by 4 weeks.

CDR3 length equals 14 residues. The germline V gene has CDR1 GTSNPN and CDR2 SVGIG (reference sequence). V lost 3 bases and J lost 0; bases outside the gene matches: 3. Time point meaning: baseline pretreatment blood. Sample treatment: 15 Gy SBRT to primary tumor, nephrectomy 4 weeks later. Study results and limitations: Pretreatment tumor biopsies were lacking, so baseline clonotypes are unknown.

The table came from immunoSEQ multiplex PCR; TCRdb's copy has only in-frame clones and leaves some out. The table lists 85,000 to 100,000 clones, 75% to 90% of them singletons. In the case of this clone: The antigen remains undetermined.

The sequencing used blood, collected from a patient whose treatment included radiotherapy and nephrectomy. The chain couples TRBV30 to TRBJ2-7; 9 bases fit TRBD1. The sequence was obtained from a man aged 45-60 years with renal cell carcinoma. In nucleotides, the CDR3 is TGTGCCTGGAGACCGACAGGGGGCTCCTACGAGCAGTACTTC. As protein: CAWRPTGGSYEQYF.